The rows below give T cell receptor beta chains drawn from one sample of a study of cytomegalovirus exposure and HLA in healthy donors. Clones were sequenced by immunoSEQ multiplex PCR, and TCRdb holds only the in-frame ones, with some missing. The table includes around 180,000 clones, about 82% detected once. Sequencing was performed on PBMCs. The receptors derive from a woman between 18 and 29 years old in good health and CMV-seronegative. Both conserved end residues are part of each CDR3. Fields, in order: V gene, CDR3 length, clone size, J gene, D gene, CDR3 DNA, CDR3 protein. D genes are given only for firm matches. Some rows have no size entry. The others give once, few or many, or a class for an expanded clone.

V: TRBV6-1
length: 15
size: NA
J: TRBJ1-5
D: NA
DNA: TGTGCCAGCAGTGTAGTACAGGGTAACAATCAGCCCCAGCATTTT
CDR3: CASSVVQGNNQPQHF

V: TRBV7-9
length: 14
size: NA
J: TRBJ1-1
D: NA
DNA: TGTGCCAGCAGCCTAGACACACCGAACACTGAAGCTTTCTTT
CDR3: CASSLDTPNTEAFF

V: TRBV6-5
length: 14
size: NA
J: TRBJ2-3
D: TRBD2
DNA: TGTGCCAGCACCCCGGGAGGGGCGGCAGATACGCAGTATTTT
CDR3: CASTPGGAADTQYF

V: TRBV6-6
length: 16
size: once
J: TRBJ2-3
D: NA
DNA: TGTGCCAGCAGCCGATCGATGACTACCATGGGGGATACGCAGTATTTT
CDR3: CASSRSMTTMGDTQYF

V: TRBV30
length: 11
size: few
J: TRBJ2-1
D: NA
DNA: TGTGCCTGGAGTGAGGTGGGCCAGCAGTTCTTC
CDR3: CAWSEVGQQFF

V: TRBV19
length: 15
size: NA
J: TRBJ2-1
D: TRBD1
DNA: TGTGCCAGTAGTACCGGACAGGGTAACCTCCATGAGCAGTTCTTC
CDR3: CASSTGQGNLHEQFF

V: TRBV7-6
length: 16
size: NA
J: TRBJ1-2
D: NA
DNA: TGTGCCAGCAGCTTAGTAGGGGGTCAGGGGAGAGATGGCTACACCTTC
CDR3: CASSLVGGQGRDGYTF

V: TRBV11-2
length: 14
size: NA
J: TRBJ2-7
D: TRBD1
DNA: TGTGCCAGCAGCTCTATCGGACAGGGGGCAGAGCAGTACTTC
CDR3: CASSSIGQGAEQYF

V: TRBV20-1
length: 11
size: NA
J: TRBJ2-1
D: TRBD2
DNA: TGCAGTTCCCCCGTTTTGGGGAGGGCATTCTTC
CDR3: CSSPVLGRAFF

V: TRBV4-2
length: 15
size: few
J: TRBJ1-4
D: NA
DNA: TGTGCCAGCAGCCCCCGGACAGAAACGGGCGAAAAACTGTTTTTT
CDR3: CASSPRTETGEKLFF

V: TRBV5-4
length: 16
size: few
J: TRBJ2-7
D: NA
DNA: TGTGCCAGCAGCGTGGGCCCCAATTACGAGACCTACGAGCAGTACTTC
CDR3: CASSVGPNYETYEQYF

V: TRBV30
length: 15
size: NA
J: TRBJ2-5
D: NA
DNA: TGTGCCTGGAGTAACTACAAGGACAGACAAGAGACCCAGTACTTC
CDR3: CAWSNYKDRQETQYF

V: TRBV6-5
length: 14
size: NA
J: TRBJ2-1
D: TRBD2
DNA: TGTGCCAGCAGCGCAAGAGCGGGAGGCAATGAGCAGTTCTTC
CDR3: CASSARAGGNEQFF

V: TRBV5-4
length: 15
size: NA
J: TRBJ1-2
D: TRBD1
DNA: TGTGCCAGCAGCCCTGGACAGGGGATCTGGTATGGCTACACCTTC
CDR3: CASSPGQGIWYGYTF

V: TRBV4-2
length: 15
size: NA
J: TRBJ2-2
D: TRBD1
DNA: TGTGCCAGCAGCGAGGTGGACAGGGAGCCCGGGGAGCTGTTTTTT
CDR3: CASSEVDREPGELFF

V: TRBV5-4
length: 15
size: NA
J: TRBJ2-5
D: NA
DNA: TGTGCCAGCAGCCAAACTAGTTTCGCCCAAGAGACCCAGTACTTC
CDR3: CASSQTSFAQETQYF

V: TRBV18
length: 16
size: NA
J: TRBJ2-6
D: NA
DNA: TGTGCCAGCTCACCACCGGGGAGCTCTGGGGCCAACGTCCTGACTTTC
CDR3: CASSPPGSSGANVLTF

V: TRBV6-5
length: 13
size: NA
J: TRBJ2-7
D: TRBD1
DNA: TGTGCCAGCAGTTCGGACAGGACTCACGAGCAGTACTTC
CDR3: CASSSDRTHEQYF

V: TRBV2
length: 14
size: NA
J: TRBJ2-1
D: NA
DNA: TGTGCCAGCAGTGGGGCTCATATGGACAATGAGCAGTTCTTC
CDR3: CASSGAHMDNEQFF

V: TRBV5-6
length: 17
size: NA
J: TRBJ2-1
D: TRBD2
DNA: TGTGCCAGCAGCCCGTGGCTGACTAGCGGGAGCTACAATGAGCAGTTCTTC
CDR3: CASSPWLTSGSYNEQFF

V: TRBV25-1
length: 15
size: NA
J: TRBJ1-5
D: TRBD1
DNA: TGTGCCAGCGCTCACTCCGGGACAGGGAATCAGCCCCAGCATTTT
CDR3: CASAHSGTGNQPQHF

V: TRBV19
length: 15
size: NA
J: TRBJ1-2
D: NA
DNA: TGTGCCAGTAGTACATCAATCCAGGTGGGAGATGGCTACACCTTC
CDR3: CASSTSIQVGDGYTF

V: TRBV7-9
length: 14
size: once
J: TRBJ1-3
D: NA
DNA: TGTGCCAGCAGGACAGGAAACTCTGGAAACACCATATATTTT
CDR3: CASRTGNSGNTIYF

V: TRBV30
length: 14
size: few
J: TRBJ1-4
D: NA
DNA: TGTGCCTGGAGTGACAAACGCGGGGATGAAAAACTGTTTTTT
CDR3: CAWSDKRGDEKLFF

V: TRBV10-3
length: 14
size: NA
J: TRBJ1-6
D: NA
DNA: TGTGCCATCAGTGAGCAGGGCTCTAATTCACCCCTCCACTTT
CDR3: CAISEQGSNSPLHF

V: TRBV27
length: 13
size: NA
J: TRBJ1-2
D: NA
DNA: TGTGCCAGCAGCCCGGGACAACACTATGGCTACACCTTC
CDR3: CASSPGQHYGYTF

V: TRBV29-1
length: 14
size: few
J: TRBJ1-5
D: NA
DNA: TGCAGCGTTGATGGGGGAGGCAGCAATCAGCCCCAGCATTTT
CDR3: CSVDGGGSNQPQHF

V: TRBV18
length: 14
size: NA
J: TRBJ1-1
D: NA
DNA: TGTGCCAGCTCTAACCGGGACAAGAACACTGAAGCTTTCTTT
CDR3: CASSNRDKNTEAFF